The sequence of this T cell receptor (beta chain) was determined in a study of cytomegalovirus exposure and HLA in healthy donors. Notes on the study in general: The finding came from a later analysis; first-cohort TCR clusters tended to co-occur in the roughly 120 validation repertoires.

Comment on this clone: The antigen is not known.

With V trimmed by 0 bases and J by 7 bases, 9 bases remained unmatched. The V gene's germline CDR1 is SGDLS and CDR2 YYNGEE. The CDR3 sequence is 15 residues long. The roughly 120-subject validation cohort, separate from the approximately 670-subject first cohort, included the donors. Assay: immunoSEQ multiplex PCR; the TCRdb copy retains only in-frame clones and omits some. Of about 110,000 clones detected, around 95% appear once; the ten largest clones hold under 0.75%. This receptor was taken from a woman under 30 in good health and CMV-seronegative. Material for sequencing was PBMCs. J is TRBJ1-2 and V is TRBV9; 7 bases match TRBD1. In DNA form, the CDR3 reads TGTGCCAGCAGCGTAGAGTCCGACAGGGTGTTTGGCTACACCTTC. This encodes CASSVESDRVFGYTF. Complete variable domain (other parts from reference TRBV9 and TRBJ1-2): DSGVTQTPKHLITATGQRVTLRCSPRSGDLSVYWYQQSLDQGLQFLIQYYNGEERAKGNILERFSAQQFPDLHSELNLSSLELGDSALYFCASSVESDRVFGYTFGSGTRLTVV.